Reported below is one T cell receptor beta chain. This record belongs to a study of T cells in Graves' hyperthyroidism and ophthalmopathy. Any patient presenting with uncontrolled infection, other autoimmune disease, pregnancy or lactation was left out. Diagnosis rested on symptoms, serum thyroxine and TRAb, thyroid ultrasound, and orbital computed tomography. Trimming took 1 base from V and 8 from J; bases not matched to a gene: 4. The V gene's germline CDR1 is MDHEN and CDR2 SYDVKM. This CDR3 region has 13 residues. Template material for amplifying TCR beta CDR3 regions consisted of RNA transcripts. An initial round of RT-PCR targeting the TCR CDR3 relied on the HTBI primer set. TCRdb itself ran the multiplex PCR reads through MiXCR, one entry per CDR3 protein. The profile shows just over 550,000 distinct CDR3 sequences, under 60% of them singletons.

Material for sequencing was peripheral blood or thyroid tissue (not recorded which). This clonotype was sampled from a young woman with Graves' hyperthyroidism. The chain is built from TRBV28 and TRBJ1-1, with 7 bases identical to TRBD1. The CDR3 coding sequence is TGTGCCAGCAGTTTATTGTGGGACAGCGAAGCTTTCTTT. Protein product: CASSLLWDSEAFF. Full variable domain (remainder filled in from reference TRBV28 and TRBJ1-1): DVKVTQSSRYLVKRTGEKVFLECVQDMDHENMFWYRQDPGLGLRLIYFSYDVKMKEKGDIPEGYSVSREKKERFSLILESASTNQTSMYLCASSLLWDSEAFFGQGTRLTVV.